This T cell receptor beta chain emerged from a study of T cell responses to AZD1222 COVID-19 vaccine. Study-wide results and caveats: CD4 TCRs linked to vaccination spanned spike, dominating at 160-218 and 743-854. The study found Spike-specific TCR breadth and depth rose after two AZD1222 doses. Epitopes outside B.1.351 and B.1.1.7 mutated regions reportedly drew nearly half of spike TCRs. At baseline, just 5 or 6 AZD1222 recipients tested seropositive.

Assay used: immunoSEQ multiplex PCR; TCRdb lists only in-frame clones, some missing. Of some 150,000 clones listed, approximately 90% are singletons. V lost 3 bases to trimming and J lost 6 bases; unmatched junction nucleotides: 11. The CDR3 has 15 amino acids. The germline V gene has CDR1 SGHNT and CDR2 YYREEE (reference sequence). In regard to this clone: Its antigen is unknown.

The TCR was taken from an adult in good health. The rearrangement links TRBV5-4 to TRBJ1-2; 7 nucleotides align to TRBD1. Material: peripheral blood, obtained on day 0 of AZD1222 vaccination. CDR3 sequence: CASSWSRGFLDGYTF. CDR3 bases: TGTGCCAGCAGCTGGTCCAGGGGGTTCTTGGATGGCTACACCTTC.